This entry lists 11 T cell receptor beta chains sequenced from one sample in a study of shared clonotypes between healthy human individuals. Selected positively for CCR7 and CD45RO-negative, naive CD8 cells excluded terminally differentiated effector memory CD45RA+ cells. Profiled with immunoSEQ multiplex PCR; TCRdb holds only in-frame clones, not every one. The sample contains roughly 2.1 million clones, just over 90% of which appear only once. Sample: naive CD8+ T cells from PBMCs. These receptors came from a young man in good health. Some clones in this sample may be carry-over from other donors' samples.

V is TRBV27 and J is TRBJ2-4; the D gene is possibly TRBD2 (6 bases). Germline V lookup: CDR1 MNHEY, CDR2 SMNVEV (reference sequence). The CDR3 is made up of 14 amino acids. Trimming removed 2 bases from V and 3 bases from J, with 8 bases in between. The CDR3 DNA follows: TGTGCCAGCAGTTTACAGGGAGGCAAAAACATTCAGTACTTC. Residues: CASSLQGGKNIQYF.

This sequence joins TRBV5-1 and TRBJ2-3; maybe TRBD2 (5 bases). Per the germline V gene, CDR1 is SGHRS and CDR2 is YFSETQ. CDR3 length equals 13 residues. V was trimmed by 6 bases and J by 5 bases, leaving 13 bases between them. The CDR3 protein is CASTPDEGDTQYF. In DNA, the CDR3 is TGCGCCAGCACCCCGGACGAGGGAGATACGCAGTATTTT.

This rearrangement joins TRBV30 to TRBJ2-7, with no clear D. The CDR3 covers 13 residues. V lost 5 bases, J lost 0 bases, and 11 bases lay in between. Germline loops: CDR1 GTSNPN, CDR2 SVGIG (reference sequence). This CDR3 is CAWGGRSSYEQYF. In DNA, the CDR3 is TGTGCCTGGGGTGGACGGTCCTCCTACGAGCAGTACTTC.

The chain couples TRBV6-6 to TRBJ2-5; the D is unclear. Trimming took off 0 bases at V and 5 bases at J, with 10 bases between the two ends. The CDR3 loop spans 14 amino acids. CDR1 is MNHNY and CDR2 is SVGAGI in the germline V gene (reference sequence). In nucleotides, the CDR3 is TGTGCCAGCAGTTACTCGAGTAGGGCCGAGACCCAGTACTTC. Protein product: CASSYSSRAETQYF.

The chain links TRBV15 to TRBJ2-7, with 9 bases lining up with TRBD1. Germline V gene lookup returns CDR1 LNHNV and CDR2 YYDKDF (reference sequence). The V and J ends lost 3 bases and 3 bases, in that order; junction bases with no gene match: 3. The CDR3 length is 14 residues. The DNA for the CDR3 is TGTGCCACCAGCAGCCGGGACAGGGACTACGAGCAGTACTTC. Translated: CATSSRDRDYEQYF.

J is TRBJ1-2 and V is TRBV7-9; perhaps TRBD1 as D (5 bases). The CDR3 is 13 residues long. V lost 5 bases to trimming and J lost 12 bases, with 19 bases between them. From germline, CDR1 is SEHNR and CDR2 FQNEAQ (reference sequence). This CDR3 reads CASSGDGQIGNTF. CDR3 nucleotide sequence: TGTGCCAGCAGCGGGGACGGACAAATAGGAAACACCTTC.

V and J are TRBV5-6 and TRBJ1-2; D call uncertain. The CDR3 is 15 residues long. The V and J ends lost 1 base and 8 bases respectively, with 18 bases between them. Germline assignment: CDR1 SGHDT and CDR2 YYEEEE. CDR3 amino acids: CASSLMSLLPGGYTF. CDR3 DNA: TGTGCCAGCAGCTTGATGAGTTTGCTTCCGGGGGGCTACACCTTC.

This chain joins TRBV2 and TRBJ1-3; 8 bases align to TRBD1. Trimming took 7 bases from V and 2 from J; bases not matched to a gene: 7. CDR3 length equals 15 residues. The germline gives CDR1 SNHLY, CDR2 FYNNEI. This CDR3 reads CASNLQGETGNTIYF. The CDR3 DNA is TGTGCCAGCAATTTACAGGGGGAAACTGGAAACACCATATATTTT. Full variable domain (missing parts from reference TRBV2 and TRBJ1-3): EPEVTQTPSHQVTQMGQEVILRCVPISNHLYFYWYRQILGQKVEFLVSFYNNEISEKSEIFDDQFSVERPDGSNFTLKIRSTKLEDSAMYFCASNLQGETGNTIYFGEGSWLTVV.

This clone showed up just once. The rearrangement joins TRBV27 to TRBJ1-1, with 9 positions matching TRBD1. Per germline, CDR1 MNHEY and CDR2 SMNVEV (reference sequence). V lost 5 bases to trimming and J lost 5 bases; unmatched junction nucleotides: 12. CDR3 size: 16 residues. CDR3 nucleotide sequence: TGTGCCAGCAGTCGAGGGCCGGGGACAGGGTGGACTGAAGCTTTCTTT. The encoded protein is CASSRGPGTGWTEAFF.

The chain joins TRBV28 to TRBJ1-2; the D gene is possibly TRBD1 (6 bases). The V and J ends lost 2 bases and 11 bases respectively, with 9 bases between them. Germline CDR1 MDHEN, CDR2 SYDVKM. This CDR3 comprises 11 residues. CDR3 sequence (DNA): TGTGCCAGCAGTTTAGGGGGCCCGTACACCTTC. It yields the protein CASSLGGPYTF.

The J gene is TRBJ2-3, the V gene TRBV11-2; D remains ambiguous. V was cut by 1 base and J by 6 bases, with 17 bases left in between. CDR3 length equals 16 residues. The V gene's germline CDR1 is SGHAT and CDR2 FQNNGV. For the CDR3, the DNA is TGTGCCAGCAGCTTAGGATCCGGGCCCCTCAGGGATACGCAGTATTTT. It is translated as CASSLGSGPLRDTQYF.